This TCR beta chain was found in a study of cytomegalovirus exposure and HLA in healthy donors. The wider study: Earlier, 200 million or so T cells were analyzed, and some 120 million unique TCR beta sequences were found among them.

The PCR used 60 Vbeta and 13 Jbeta primers. Generated by immunoSEQ multiplex PCR, the TCRdb table keeps only in-frame clones and is missing some. The sample contains around 190,000 clones, around 82% of which appear only once. There are a few counts of this clone. Antigen unknown. Donors sampled were nominally healthy, though unrecorded immune exposures were likely. The length of the CDR3 is 14 residues. The germline V and J ends were trimmed by 6 bases and 4 bases, with 15 bases remaining between them. Germline V gene sequence: CDR1 MDHEN, CDR2 SYDVKM. Broader study findings: The authors later found TCR association rates varying by HLA locus, with DRB1 most and HLA-C fewest.

The clonotype originates from a woman aged 25 to 45 in good health and CMV-seropositive. Source material: PBMCs. The genes are TRBV28 and TRBJ1-2; no reliable D call. This CDR3 is CASRYTGSPYGYTF. The CDR3 region has the DNA TGTGCCAGCAGGTATACCGGGAGCCCCTATGGCTACACCTTC.